This T cell receptor (beta chain) was obtained from a study of identical twins. The CDR3 runs to 17 residues. V lost 4 bases to trimming and J lost 2 bases; unmatched junction nucleotides: 8. The germline V gene has CDR1 SGHKS and CDR2 YYEKEE (reference sequence). One entry per CDR3 protein results from TCRdb running MiXCR on the 5' RACE reads. The sample carries about 530,000 distinct CDR3 sequences, approximately 20% recorded once. The data also belong to a second study, concerning yellow fever vaccine responses in identical twins.

The chain has TRBV5-5 and TRBJ2-5, with 13 bases lining up with TRBD2. What was sequenced was CD4+ T cells sorted from blood. The TCR was taken from a woman aged 18-29 years in good health. CDR3 in amino acids: CASSLMKTSGGQETQYF. CDR3 DNA sequence: TGTGCCAGCAGCCTCATGAAGACTAGCGGGGGGCAAGAGACCCAGTACTTC.